These T cell receptor beta chains were read from a single sample in a study of blood T cell repertoires in COVID-19. Here immunoSEQ multiplex PCR was the method, and the copy in TCRdb shows in-frame clones only, minus some. The profile shows about 260,000 clones, roughly 86% of them singletons. The sequencing sample was made of peripheral blood. The receptors were gathered from a man aged 40-55 years who had recovered from COVID-19. Each CDR3 is given with its conserved first and last residue. Fields, in order: J gene, V gene, D gene, clone size, CDR3 protein, CDR3 DNA. A D gene is named only where the DNA matches it firmly. Clone sizes are given selectively: once, few, many, or a class where the clone is expanded.

TRBJ2-3 TRBV10-3 TRBD2 . CAISEMASGGRDTQYF TGTGCCATCAGTGAGATGGCTAGCGGGGGAAGGGATACGCAGTATTTT
TRBJ1-4 TRBV6-2/TRBV6-3 TRBD1 . CASSQPNRGANEKLFF TGTGCCAGCAGCCAGCCCAACAGGGGGGCAAATGAAAAACTGTTTTTT
TRBJ1-1 TRBV19 . . CASSIAGRGGTEAFF TGTGCCAGTAGTATCGCGGGGAGGGGAGGAACTGAAGCTTTCTTT
TRBJ1-2 TRBV5-6 . . CASTPRVAYGYTF TGTGCCAGCACCCCCCGAGTAGCGTATGGCTACACCTTC
TRBJ1-4 TRBV2 TRBD1 . CASFTGGPNEKLFF TGTGCCAGCTTTACAGGGGGCCCTAATGAAAAACTGTTTTTT
TRBJ2-3 TRBV7-3 TRBD2 . CASSVTSGSLSDTQYF TGTGCCAGCAGCGTCACTAGCGGGAGCCTCTCAGATACGCAGTATTTT
TRBJ2-5 TRBV4-1 . . CASSQEKPRGARGQTQYF TGCGCCAGCAGCCAAGAGAAACCCAGGGGGGCGCGGGGACAGACCCAGTACTTC
TRBJ1-3 TRBV6-6 . . CASRKQGTASGNTIYF TGTGCCAGCAGAAAACAGGGAACTGCTTCTGGAAACACCATATATTTT
TRBJ1-1 TRBV6-5 . . CASSYTQVTLGAFF TGTGCCAGCAGTTACACACAGGTAACTTTAGGAGCTTTCTTT
TRBJ1-2 TRBV20-1 . . CSASPLPGANYGYTF TGCAGTGCTAGTCCGCTCCCAGGGGCTAACTATGGCTACACCTTC
TRBJ2-1 TRBV18 TRBD1 . CASSLDLTGTGDDEQFF TGTGCCAGCTCACTAGACCTAACCGGGACAGGGGACGATGAGCAGTTCTTC
TRBJ1-4 TRBV19 . few CASSVAGWNEKLFF TGTGCCAGTAGTGTTGCAGGGTGGAATGAAAAACTGTTTTTT
TRBJ2-1 TRBV7-8 TRBD2 . CASSPREYEQFF TGTGCCAGCAGTCCGCGGGAGTATGAGCAGTTCTTC
TRBJ2-1 TRBV7-7 . once CASSPGIPGFF TGTGCCAGCAGCCCAGGGATTCCGGGGTTCTTC
TRBJ2-5 TRBV29-1 . . CSVSGFRGETQYF TGCAGCGTCTCCGGGTTCAGGGGAGAGACCCAGTACTTC
TRBJ2-1 TRBV9 TRBD2 . CASSVASAAGNSEQFF TGTGCCAGCAGCGTAGCTTCCGCAGCGGGGAACAGCGAGCAGTTCTTC
TRBJ1-2 TRBV7-9 . . CASSAPSGRDYGYTF TGTGCCAGCAGCGCCCCTAGTGGCAGGGACTATGGCTACACCTTC
TRBJ2-7 TRBV7-2 TRBD1 . CASSPGQGPYEQYF TGTGCCAGCAGCCCAGGACAGGGACCCTACGAGCAGTACTTC
TRBJ1-5 TRBV6-5 . . CASSYSGGRDNQPQHF TGTGCCAGCAGTTACTCAGGGGGTAGGGACAATCAGCCCCAGCATTTT
TRBJ2-7 TRBV27 . . CASSLAGRWEQYF TGTGCCAGCAGTTTAGCGGGACGTTGGGAGCAGTACTTC
TRBJ1-5 TRBV15 . . CATREDTYSNQPQHF TGTGCCACCAGGGAAGACACCTATAGCAATCAGCCCCAGCATTTT
TRBJ2-5 TRBV5-6 TRBD1 few CASSLGPQGVQETQYF TGTGCCAGCAGCTTGGGGCCACAGGGGGTTCAAGAGACCCAGTACTTC
TRBJ2-3 TRBV27 TRBD1 . CASSRTGPRSQYF TGTGCCAGCAGTAGGACAGGGCCCCGTTCGCAGTATTTT
TRBJ2-3 TRBV29-1 TRBD2 . CSVGVTSGSTDTQYF TGCAGCGTTGGGGTCACTAGCGGAAGCACAGATACGCAGTATTTT
TRBJ1-6 TRBV5-1 . . CASSLAGGKSDSPLHF TGCGCCAGCAGCTTGGCGGGAGGGAAGAGCGACTCACCCCTCCACTTT
TRBJ2-1 TRBV9 TRBD2 . CASSPPSGGPNEQFF TGTGCCAGCAGCCCTCCCAGCGGGGGGCCCAATGAGCAGTTCTTC
TRBJ2-7 TRBV5-1 TRBD2 . CASSLASGRAAYEQYF TGCGCCAGCAGCTTGGCTAGCGGGAGGGCCGCCTACGAGCAGTACTTC
TRBJ2-7 TRBV3-1/TRBV3-2 . . CASRRQLRGYEQYF TGTGCCAGCAGAAGACAGCTGCGGGGATACGAGCAGTACTTC
TRBJ2-7 TRBV2 . . CASRARRGEQYF TGTGCCAGCAGAGCTCGACGGGGCGAGCAGTACTTC
TRBJ2-1 TRBV7-2 . . CASSLSRREQFF TGTGCCAGCAGCTTAAGTAGGAGAGAGCAGTTCTTC
TRBJ2-3 TRBV5-1 . . CASSTTTGSDTQYF TGCGCCAGCAGCACCACGACAGGTTCAGATACGCAGTATTTT
TRBJ1-1 TRBV5-4 TRBD1 . CASSPDRGRRSEAFF TGTGCCAGCAGCCCGGACAGGGGGCGTCGTTCTGAAGCTTTCTTT
TRBJ2-7 TRBV29-1 TRBD1 . CSVEDGQGAAVAYEQYF TGCAGCGTTGAAGATGGGCAGGGGGCAGCGGTGGCGTACGAGCAGTACTTC
TRBJ1-4 TRBV5-1 . . CASSLDRQGWENLFF TGCGCCAGCAGCTTGGACAGGCAAGGTTGGGAAAACCTGTTTTTT
TRBJ1-4 TRBV5-1 . . CASSLGGNEKLFF TGCGCCAGCAGCTTGGGCGGGAATGAAAAACTGTTTTTT
TRBJ2-1 TRBV7-9 . . CASSLGSGSGYNEQFF TGTGCCAGCAGCTTAGGTTCGGGGTCTGGGTACAATGAGCAGTTCTTC
TRBJ2-7 TRBV5-4 TRBD1 . CASSPQGARTYEQYF TGTGCCAGCAGCCCCCAGGGGGCCAGGACCTACGAGCAGTACTTC
TRBJ2-1 TRBV5-1 TRBD1 . CASSLDRANNEQFF TGCGCCAGCAGCCTGGACAGGGCCAACAATGAGCAGTTCTTC
TRBJ2-6 TRBV5-6 . few CASSFRGGANVLTF TGTGCCAGCAGCTTTAGGGGTGGGGCCAACGTCCTGACTTTC
TRBJ2-7 TRBV11-1 . . CASSLRTVSYEQYF TGTGCCAGCAGCCTTAGGACAGTCTCCTACGAGCAGTACTTC
TRBJ2-3 TRBV18 TRBD2 . CASSPTSGVPTDTQYF TGTGCCAGCTCGCCGACTAGCGGGGTTCCCACAGATACGCAGTATTTT
TRBJ1-1 TRBV21-1 . . CASSTDRDRQNTEAFF TGTGCCAGCAGCACCGACCGGGACAGGCAGAACACTGAAGCTTTCTTT
TRBJ2-7 TRBV5-1 . . CASALIESHEQYF TGCGCCAGCGCGCTTATTGAGTCCCACGAGCAGTACTTC
TRBJ1-3 TRBV28 TRBD1 . CASSRTGDVTGNTIYF TGTGCCAGCAGTCGGACAGGGGATGTGACTGGAAACACCATATATTTT
TRBJ1-4 TRBV5-1 TRBD1 once CASSLEAGGHEKLFF TGCGCCAGCAGCTTGGAGGCAGGGGGGCATGAAAAACTGTTTTTT
TRBJ1-1 TRBV27 TRBD1 . CASSFQGVGETEAFF TGTGCCAGCAGTTTCCAGGGGGTGGGCGAGACTGAAGCTTTCTTT
TRBJ2-5 TRBV2 . . CASSRDLQETQYF TGTGCCAGCAGCCGGGACTTACAAGAGACCCAGTACTTC
TRBJ2-7 TRBV6-5 TRBD2 . CASRMSGGSPYEQYF TGTGCCAGCAGGATGTCGGGGGGAAGCCCCTACGAGCAGTACTTC
TRBJ2-3 TRBV27 TRBD2 . CASRPNGLSGATDTQYF TGTGCCAGCAGGCCTAACGGGCTAAGCGGGGCCACAGATACGCAGTATTTT
TRBJ2-7 TRBV13 . . CASSLTGPSEQYF TGTGCCAGCAGCTTAACAGGGCCCTCCGAGCAGTACTTC
TRBJ2-7 TRBV4-1 TRBD2 . CASSLSPGTSGKDEQYF TGCGCCAGCAGCCTATCGCCCGGGACTAGCGGGAAGGACGAGCAGTACTTC
TRBJ1-4 TRBV7-9 TRBD1 . CASSLGQGNEKLFF TGTGCCAGCAGCCTGGGACAGGGTAATGAAAAACTGTTTTTT
TRBJ2-7 TRBV27 TRBD2 . CASNAGTSSHEQYF TGTGCCAGCAATGCCGGGACTAGTTCCCACGAGCAGTACTTC
TRBJ1-1 TRBV19 . . CASSIAGSNTEAFF TGTGCCAGTAGTATTGCGGGGTCGAACACTGAAGCTTTCTTT